Here is one T cell receptor beta chain with its context. This sample is part of a study of blood T cell repertoires in COVID-19. Study overall: The United States, Italy and Spain were the sources of the acute and convalescent COVID-19 samples.

Adults between roughly 18 and 95 years of age took part from about two dozen US areas. Cohort 3 recovered donors had two negative PCRs, clearance, or symptom resolution. The CDR3 runs 12 residues. Germline CDR1 SGHDN, CDR2 FVKESK. Trimming left V 7 bases short and J 7 bases short, with 11 bases between. Profiling relied on immunoSEQ multiplex PCR, and the TCRdb table lists in-frame clones only, not all of them. The sample lists hundreds of thousands of clones, around 92% seen once, with roughly a tenth in the top ten. The rearrangement joins TRBV14 to TRBJ2-1; D is possibly TRBD2 (6 bases). This sequence was found in a woman under 40 who had recovered from COVID-19. Sequences were obtained from PBMCs or T cells enriched from blood (not recorded which). CDR3 residues: CASIGSGNEQFF. CDR3 nucleotides: TGTGCCAGCATCGGGAGTGGGAATGAGCAGTTCTTC.